This entry features one T cell receptor beta chain sequence. The antigen is undetermined. This sample is drawn from a study of T cell responses to AZD1222 COVID-19 vaccine. Overall study findings and caveats: It should be noted that donors were predominantly white British and more often female, and clonal diversity was possibly underestimated. Baseline antibody screening turned up just a handful of seropositive AZD1222 recipients. Reportedly, nearly half of unique spike TCRs recognized epitopes outside B.1.351/B.1.1.7 mutations.

Trimming left V 0 bases short and J 8 bases short, with 8 bases between. CDR3 size: 13 residues. The V gene's germline CDR1 is GTSNPN and CDR2 SVGIG (reference sequence). Produced via immunoSEQ multiplex PCR; TCRdb's table is partial and in-frame only. Of roughly 120,000 clones listed, 75% to 90% are singletons. Pooling of second doses given at about 4 or about 12 weeks was done. Sequencing used peripheral blood, obtained 28 days after the second AZD1222 dose. This clonotype originated in an adult who received the AZD1222 COVID-19 vaccine. This chain joins TRBV30 and TRBJ1-6; no definite D call. The CDR3 DNA sequence: TGTGCCTGGAGTGTAGAGAGGGATTCACCCCTCCACTTT. Protein product: CAWSVERDSPLHF.